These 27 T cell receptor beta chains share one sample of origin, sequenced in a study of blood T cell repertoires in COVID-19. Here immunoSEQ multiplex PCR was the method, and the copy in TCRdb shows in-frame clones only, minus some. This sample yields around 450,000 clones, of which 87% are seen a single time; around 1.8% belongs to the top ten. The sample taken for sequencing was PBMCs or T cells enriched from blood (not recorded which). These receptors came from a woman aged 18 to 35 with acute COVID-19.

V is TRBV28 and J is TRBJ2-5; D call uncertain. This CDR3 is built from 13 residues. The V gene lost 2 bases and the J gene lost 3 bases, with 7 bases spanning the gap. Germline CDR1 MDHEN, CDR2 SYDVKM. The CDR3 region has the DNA TGTGCCAGCAGTTTAATCCAGGAAGAGACCCAGTACTTC. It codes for CASSLIQEETQYF. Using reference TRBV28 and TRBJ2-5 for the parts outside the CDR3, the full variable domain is DVKVTQSSRYLVKRTGEKVFLECVQDMDHENMFWYRQDPGLGLRLIYFSYDVKMKEKGDIPEGYSVSREKKERFSLILESASTNQTSMYLCASSLIQEETQYFGPGTRLLVL.

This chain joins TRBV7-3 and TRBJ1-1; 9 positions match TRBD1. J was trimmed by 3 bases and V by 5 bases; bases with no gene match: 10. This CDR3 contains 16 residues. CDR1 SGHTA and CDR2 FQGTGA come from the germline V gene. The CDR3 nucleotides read TGTGCCAGCAGCCCCGATCACAGGGGGCAGTACACTGAAGCTTTCTTT. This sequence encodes CASSPDHRGQYTEAFF.

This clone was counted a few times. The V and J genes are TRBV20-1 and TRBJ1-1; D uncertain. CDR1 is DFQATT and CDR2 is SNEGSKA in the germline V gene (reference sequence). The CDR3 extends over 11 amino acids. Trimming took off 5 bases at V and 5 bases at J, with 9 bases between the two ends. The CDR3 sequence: CSAQAGTEAFF. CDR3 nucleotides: TGCAGTGCTCAAGCGGGGACTGAAGCTTTCTTT.

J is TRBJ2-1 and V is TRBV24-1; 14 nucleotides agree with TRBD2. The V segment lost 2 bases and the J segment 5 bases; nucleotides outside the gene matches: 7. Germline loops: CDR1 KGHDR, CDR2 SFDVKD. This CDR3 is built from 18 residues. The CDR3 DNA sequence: TGTGCCACCAGTGATTCGAGACTAGCGGGAGGGCCCAACAATGAGCAGTTCTTC. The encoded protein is CATSDSRLAGGPNNEQFF.

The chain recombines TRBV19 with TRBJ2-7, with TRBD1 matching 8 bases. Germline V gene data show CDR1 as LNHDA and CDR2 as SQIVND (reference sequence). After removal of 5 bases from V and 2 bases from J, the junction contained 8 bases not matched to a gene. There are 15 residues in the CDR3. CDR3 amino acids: CASSPQTGGTYEQYF. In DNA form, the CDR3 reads TGTGCCAGTAGTCCCCAAACAGGGGGAACCTACGAGCAGTACTTC.

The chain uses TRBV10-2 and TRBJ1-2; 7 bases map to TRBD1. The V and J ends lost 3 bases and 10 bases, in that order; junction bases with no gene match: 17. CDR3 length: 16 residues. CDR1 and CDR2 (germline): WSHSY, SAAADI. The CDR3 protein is CASSDRDRYREDVYTF. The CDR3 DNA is TGCGCCAGCAGTGATAGGGACAGATACAGGGAAGATGTCTACACCTTC.

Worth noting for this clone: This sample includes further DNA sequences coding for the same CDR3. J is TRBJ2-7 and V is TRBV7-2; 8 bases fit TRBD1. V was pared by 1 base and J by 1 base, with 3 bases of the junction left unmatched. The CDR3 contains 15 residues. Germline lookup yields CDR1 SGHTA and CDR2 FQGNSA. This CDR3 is CASSLGGQGSYEQYF. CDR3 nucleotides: TGTGCCAGCAGCTTAGGTGGACAGGGATCCTACGAGCAGTACTTC.

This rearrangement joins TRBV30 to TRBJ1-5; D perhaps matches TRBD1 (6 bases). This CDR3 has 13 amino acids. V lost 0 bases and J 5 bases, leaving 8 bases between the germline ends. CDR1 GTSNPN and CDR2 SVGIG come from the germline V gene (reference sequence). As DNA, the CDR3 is TGTGCCTGGAGTGTCAAGGGGGATCAGCCCCAGCATTTT. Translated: CAWSVKGDQPQHF.

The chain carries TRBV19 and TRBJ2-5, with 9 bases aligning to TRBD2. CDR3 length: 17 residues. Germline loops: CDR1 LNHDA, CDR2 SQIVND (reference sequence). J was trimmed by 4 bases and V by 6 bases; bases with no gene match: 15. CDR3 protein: CASRNTGGRGGRETQYF. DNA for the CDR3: TGTGCCAGTAGGAACACCGGCGGGAGGGGAGGTCGAGAGACCCAGTACTTC.

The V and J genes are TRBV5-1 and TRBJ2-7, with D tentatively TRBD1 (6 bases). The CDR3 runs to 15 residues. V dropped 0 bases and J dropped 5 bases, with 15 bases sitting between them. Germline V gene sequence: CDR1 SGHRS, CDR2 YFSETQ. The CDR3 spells CASSLGETGINEQYF. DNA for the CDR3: TGCGCCAGCAGCTTGGGTGAGACAGGTATCAACGAGCAGTACTTC.

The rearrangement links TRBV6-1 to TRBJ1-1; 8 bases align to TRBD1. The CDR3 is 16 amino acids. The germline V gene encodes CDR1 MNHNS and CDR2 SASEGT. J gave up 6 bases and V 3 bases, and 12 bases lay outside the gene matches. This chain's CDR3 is CASSDLSGQGTAEAFF. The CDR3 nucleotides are TGTGCCAGCAGTGACTTAAGTGGACAGGGTACCGCTGAAGCTTTCTTT.

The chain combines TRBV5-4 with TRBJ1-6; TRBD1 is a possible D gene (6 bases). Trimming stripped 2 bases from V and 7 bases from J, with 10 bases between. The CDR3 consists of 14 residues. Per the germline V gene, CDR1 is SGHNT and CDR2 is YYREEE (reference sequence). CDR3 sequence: CASSFRTVNSPLHF. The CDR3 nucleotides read TGTGCCAGCAGCTTTAGGACAGTGAATTCACCCCTCCACTTT.

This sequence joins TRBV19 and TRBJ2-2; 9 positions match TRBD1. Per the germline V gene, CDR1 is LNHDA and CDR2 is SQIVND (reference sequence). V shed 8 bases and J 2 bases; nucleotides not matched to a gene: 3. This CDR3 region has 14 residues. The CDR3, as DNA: TGTGCCAGTCAGGGACAGGGTAACACCGGGGAGCTGTTTTTT. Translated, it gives CASQGQGNTGELFF.

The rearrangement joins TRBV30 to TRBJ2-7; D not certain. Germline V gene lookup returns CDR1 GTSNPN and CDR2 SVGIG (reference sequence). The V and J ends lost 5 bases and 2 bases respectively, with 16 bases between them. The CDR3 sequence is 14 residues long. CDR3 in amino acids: CAWQSISSPYEQYF. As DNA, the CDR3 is TGTGCCTGGCAGAGTATTAGCAGTCCCTACGAGCAGTACTTC.

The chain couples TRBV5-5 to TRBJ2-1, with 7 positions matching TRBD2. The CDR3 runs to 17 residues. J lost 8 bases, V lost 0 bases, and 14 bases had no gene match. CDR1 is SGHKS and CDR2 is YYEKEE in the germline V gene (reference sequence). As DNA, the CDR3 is TGTGCCAGCAGCTTGGCCGAGGGGCGGGAGTGGTCCTATGAGCAGTTCTTC. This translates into CASSLAEGREWSYEQFF.

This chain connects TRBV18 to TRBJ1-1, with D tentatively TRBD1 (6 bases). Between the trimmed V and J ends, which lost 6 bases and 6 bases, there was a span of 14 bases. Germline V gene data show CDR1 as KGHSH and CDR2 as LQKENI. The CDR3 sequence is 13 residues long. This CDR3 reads CASSLGEGAEAFF. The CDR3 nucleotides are TGTGCCAGCTCCCTAGGGGAGGGGGCTGAAGCTTTCTTT. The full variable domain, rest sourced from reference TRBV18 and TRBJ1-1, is NAGVMQNPRHLVRRRGQEARLRCSPMKGHSHVYWYRQLPEEGLKFMVYLQKENIIDESGMPKERFSAEFPKEGPSILRIQQVVRGDSAAYFCASSLGEGAEAFFGQGTRLTVV.

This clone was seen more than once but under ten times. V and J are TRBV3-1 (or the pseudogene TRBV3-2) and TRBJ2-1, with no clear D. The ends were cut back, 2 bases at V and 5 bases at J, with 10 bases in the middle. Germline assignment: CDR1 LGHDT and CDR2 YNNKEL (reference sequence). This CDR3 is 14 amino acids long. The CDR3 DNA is TGTGCCAGCAGCCAAACCTGGGCTAACAATGAGCAGTTCTTC. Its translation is CASSQTWANNEQFF.

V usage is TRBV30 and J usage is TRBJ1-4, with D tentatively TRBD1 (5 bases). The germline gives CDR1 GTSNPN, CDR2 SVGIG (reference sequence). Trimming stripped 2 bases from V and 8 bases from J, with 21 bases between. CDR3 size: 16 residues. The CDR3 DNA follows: TGTGCCTGGAGTACCCTACCGGGACTAGAGCGGGAAAAACTGTTTTTT. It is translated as CAWSTLPGLEREKLFF. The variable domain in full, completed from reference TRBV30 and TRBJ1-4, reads SQTIHQWPATLVQPVGSPLSLECTVEGTSNPNLYWYRQAAGRGLQLLFYSVGIGQISSEVPQNLSASRPQDRQFILSSKKLLLSDSGFYLCAWSTLPGLEREKLFFGSGTQLSVL.

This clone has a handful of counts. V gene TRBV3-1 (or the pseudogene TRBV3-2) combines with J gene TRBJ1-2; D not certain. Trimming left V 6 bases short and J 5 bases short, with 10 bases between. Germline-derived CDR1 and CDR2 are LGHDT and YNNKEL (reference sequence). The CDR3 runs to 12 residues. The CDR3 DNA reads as TGTGCCAGCAGACGCGGCCGTTATGGCTACACCTTC. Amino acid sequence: CASRRGRYGYTF.

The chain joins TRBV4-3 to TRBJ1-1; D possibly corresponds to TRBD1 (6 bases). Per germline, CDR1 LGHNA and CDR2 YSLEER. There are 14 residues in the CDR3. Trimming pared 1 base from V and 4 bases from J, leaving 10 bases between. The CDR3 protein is CASSQVTGLTEAFF. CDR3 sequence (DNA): TGCGCCAGCAGCCAAGTAACAGGGCTCACTGAAGCTTTCTTT.

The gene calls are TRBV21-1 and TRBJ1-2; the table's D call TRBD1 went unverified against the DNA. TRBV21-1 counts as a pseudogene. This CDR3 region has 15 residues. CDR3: CASSKAEGVDYGYTF. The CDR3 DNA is TGTGCCAGCAGCAAAGCCGAAGGGGTTGACTATGGCTACACCTTC.

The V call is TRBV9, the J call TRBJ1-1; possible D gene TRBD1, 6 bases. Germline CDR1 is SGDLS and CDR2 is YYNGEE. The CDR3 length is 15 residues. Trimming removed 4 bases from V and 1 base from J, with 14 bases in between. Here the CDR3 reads CASSSTGTPNTEAFF. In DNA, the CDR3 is TGTGCCAGCAGCTCCACCGGGACACCGAACACTGAAGCTTTCTTT.

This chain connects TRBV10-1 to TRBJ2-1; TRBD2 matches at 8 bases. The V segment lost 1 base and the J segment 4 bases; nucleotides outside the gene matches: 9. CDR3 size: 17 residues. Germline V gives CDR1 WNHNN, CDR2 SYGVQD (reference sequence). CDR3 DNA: TGCGCCAGCAGTGAGTTTCGGGTAGCGGGATCATACAATGAGCAGTTCTTC. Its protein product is CASSEFRVAGSYNEQFF.

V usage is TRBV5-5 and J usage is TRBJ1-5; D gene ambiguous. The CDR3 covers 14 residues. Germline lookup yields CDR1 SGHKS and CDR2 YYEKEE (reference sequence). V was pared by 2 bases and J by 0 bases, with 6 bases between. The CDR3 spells CASSFGDSNQPQHF. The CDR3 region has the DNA TGTGCCAGCAGCTTCGGGGATAGCAATCAGCCCCAGCATTTT.

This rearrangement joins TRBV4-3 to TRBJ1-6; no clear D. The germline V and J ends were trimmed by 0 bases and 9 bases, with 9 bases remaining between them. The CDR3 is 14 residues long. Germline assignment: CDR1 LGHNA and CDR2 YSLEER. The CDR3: CASSQEQVTSPLHF. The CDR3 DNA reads TGCGCCAGCAGCCAAGAGCAGGTCACTTCACCCCTCCACTTT.

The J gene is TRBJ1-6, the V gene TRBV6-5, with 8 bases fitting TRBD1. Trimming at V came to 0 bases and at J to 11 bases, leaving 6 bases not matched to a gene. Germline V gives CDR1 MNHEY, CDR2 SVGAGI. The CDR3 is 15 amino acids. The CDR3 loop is CASSYSQGAGTPLHF. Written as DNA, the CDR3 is TGTGCCAGCAGTTACTCCCAGGGGGCAGGGACACCCCTCCACTTT.

In nucleotides, the CDR3 is TGCGCCAGCAGTCAAAAGAGGAGCTCCTACGAGCAGTACTTC. It specifies CASSQKRSSYEQYF. The gene calls are TRBV23-1 and TRBJ2-7; D is unresolved. TRBV23-1 belongs to the ORF category, with a function that is uncertain. V gave up 2 bases and J gave up 0 bases, with 8 bases separating them. The CDR3 extends over 14 amino acids.